The T cell receptor beta chain under discussion was sequenced for a study of T-cell reconstitution after alpha-beta-depleted transplantation in children. As it was prepared, the TCRbeta library received unique molecular identifiers. TCRdb recomputed calls from the PCR reads with MiXCR, one row per CDR3 protein. The table lists hundreds of thousands of distinct CDR3 sequences, roughly an eighth of them singletons. This clonotype occurred many times. The germline gives CDR1 DFQATT, CDR2 SNEGSKA (reference sequence). The J segment lost 1 base and the V segment lost 6 bases, leaving 7 bases of the junction unmatched. The CDR3 totals 15 residues.

The specimen comprised PBMCs from the stem cell graft donor, sampled from the stem cell graft. This sequence was found in a human donor who donated a stem cell graft to a child with combined immunodeficiency. This chain links TRBV20-1 with TRBJ2-3; TRBD2 matches 10 bases. The DNA for the CDR3 is TGCAGTGCCAAAACCGGGACTAGCGGCACAGATACGCAGTATTTT. Translating it yields CSAKTGTSGTDTQYF.